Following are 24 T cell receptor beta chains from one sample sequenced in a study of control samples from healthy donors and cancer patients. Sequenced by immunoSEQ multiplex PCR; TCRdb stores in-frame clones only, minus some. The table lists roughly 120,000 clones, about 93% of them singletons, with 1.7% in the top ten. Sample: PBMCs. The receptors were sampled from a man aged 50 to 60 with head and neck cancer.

CDR3 DNA: TGTGCCAGCAGTTTATCGACAGGGGGCGAGCAGTACTTC. Its translation is CASSLSTGGEQYF. This chain connects TRBV27 to TRBJ2-7; 9 bases map to TRBD1. Germline trimming cut 0 bases from V and 6 bases from J; bases unmatched to any gene: 0. The CDR3 has 13 amino acids. CDR1 MNHEY and CDR2 SMNVEV come from the germline V gene (reference sequence).

The CDR3 protein is CASSYLNRAFF. The DNA for the CDR3 is TGTGCCAGCAGTTACCTTAATAGAGCTTTCTTT. The chain links TRBV6-5 to TRBJ1-1; the D is unclear. The V gene lost 2 bases and the J gene lost 10 bases, with 8 bases spanning the gap. Germline values: CDR1 MNHEY, CDR2 SVGAGI. The CDR3 is 11 residues long.

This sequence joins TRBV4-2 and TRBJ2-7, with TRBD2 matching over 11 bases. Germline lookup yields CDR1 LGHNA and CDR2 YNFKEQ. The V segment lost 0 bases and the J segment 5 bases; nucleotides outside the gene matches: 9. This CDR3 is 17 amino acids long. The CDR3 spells CASSQDSLLAGGDEQYF. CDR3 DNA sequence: TGTGCCAGCAGCCAAGATAGCCTTCTAGCGGGGGGAGACGAGCAGTACTTC.

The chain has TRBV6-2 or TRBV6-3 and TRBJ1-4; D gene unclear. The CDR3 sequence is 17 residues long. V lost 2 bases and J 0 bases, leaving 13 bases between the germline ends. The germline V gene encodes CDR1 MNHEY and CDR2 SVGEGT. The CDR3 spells CASSYDRARATNEKLFF. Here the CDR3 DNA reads TGTGCCAGCAGTTACGATCGGGCAAGAGCAACTAATGAAAAACTGTTTTTT.

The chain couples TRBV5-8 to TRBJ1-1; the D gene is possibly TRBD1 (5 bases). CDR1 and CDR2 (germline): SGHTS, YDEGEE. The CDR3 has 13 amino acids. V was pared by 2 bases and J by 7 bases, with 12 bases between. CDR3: CASSLQAAFEAFF. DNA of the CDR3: TGTGCCAGCAGCTTACAGGCTGCCTTTGAAGCTTTCTTT.

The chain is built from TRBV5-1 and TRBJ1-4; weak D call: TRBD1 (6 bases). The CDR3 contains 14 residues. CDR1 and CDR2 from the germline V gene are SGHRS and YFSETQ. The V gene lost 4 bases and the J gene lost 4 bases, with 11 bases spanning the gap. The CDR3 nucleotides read TGCGCCAGCAGCCCCCGGACAGATAATGAAAAACTGTTTTTT. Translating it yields CASSPRTDNEKLFF.

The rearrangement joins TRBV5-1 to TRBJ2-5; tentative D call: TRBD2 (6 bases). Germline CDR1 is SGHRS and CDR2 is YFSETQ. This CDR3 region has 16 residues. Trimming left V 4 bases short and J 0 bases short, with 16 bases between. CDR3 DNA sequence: TGCGCCAGCAGCCCCGGGGTAGCGGAGTACCAAGAGACCCAGTACTTC. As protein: CASSPGVAEYQETQYF.

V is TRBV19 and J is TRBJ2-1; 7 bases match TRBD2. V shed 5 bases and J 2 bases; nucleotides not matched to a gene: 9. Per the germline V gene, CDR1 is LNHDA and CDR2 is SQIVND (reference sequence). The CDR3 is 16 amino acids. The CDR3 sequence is CASSFWRGNTYNEQFF. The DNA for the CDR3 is TGTGCCAGTAGTTTCTGGCGGGGGAACACCTACAATGAGCAGTTCTTC.

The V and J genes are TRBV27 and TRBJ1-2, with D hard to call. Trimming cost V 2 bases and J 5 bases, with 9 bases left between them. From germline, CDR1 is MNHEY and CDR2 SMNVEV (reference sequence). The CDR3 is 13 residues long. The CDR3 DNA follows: TGTGCCAGCAGTTTAACGGGATATTATGGCTACACCTTC. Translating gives CASSLTGYYGYTF.

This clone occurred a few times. As DNA, the CDR3 is TGTGCCAGCAGCTACCTCCAGGGACAGGGGTACGAGCAGTACTTC. Translation gives CASSYLQGQGYEQYF. The chain employs TRBV11-2 and TRBJ2-7; 10 bases match TRBD1. CDR1 SGHAT and CDR2 FQNNGV come from the germline V gene. Trimming removed 4 bases from V and 4 bases from J; junction bases left unmatched: 7. The CDR3 has 15 residues.

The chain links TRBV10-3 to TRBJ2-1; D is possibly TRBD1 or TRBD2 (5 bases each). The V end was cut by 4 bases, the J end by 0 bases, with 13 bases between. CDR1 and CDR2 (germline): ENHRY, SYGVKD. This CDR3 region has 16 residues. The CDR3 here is CAISGRGRGSYNEQFF. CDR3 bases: TGTGCCATCAGTGGCCGGGGACGCGGCTCCTACAATGAGCAGTTCTTC.

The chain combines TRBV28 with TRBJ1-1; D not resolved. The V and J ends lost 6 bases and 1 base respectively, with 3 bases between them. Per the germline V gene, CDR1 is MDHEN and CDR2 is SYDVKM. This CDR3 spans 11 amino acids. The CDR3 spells CASSQNTEAFF. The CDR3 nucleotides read TGTGCCAGCAGCCAGAACACTGAAGCTTTCTTT.

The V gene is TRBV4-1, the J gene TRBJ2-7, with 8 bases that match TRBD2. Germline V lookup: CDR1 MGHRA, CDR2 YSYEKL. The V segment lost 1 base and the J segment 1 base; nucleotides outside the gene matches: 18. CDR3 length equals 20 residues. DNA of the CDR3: TGCGCCAGCAGCCAAGGGGGAGGACGGGAGGGTTTTAGTAGATCCTACGAGCAGTACTTC. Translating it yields CASSQGGGREGFSRSYEQYF.

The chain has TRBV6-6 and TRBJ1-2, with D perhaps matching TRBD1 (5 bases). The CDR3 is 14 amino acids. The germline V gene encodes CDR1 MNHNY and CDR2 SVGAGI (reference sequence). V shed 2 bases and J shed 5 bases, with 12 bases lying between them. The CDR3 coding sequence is TGTGCCAGCAGTTACCAGAGGGGTGGTTATGGCTACACCTTC. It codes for CASSYQRGGYGYTF.

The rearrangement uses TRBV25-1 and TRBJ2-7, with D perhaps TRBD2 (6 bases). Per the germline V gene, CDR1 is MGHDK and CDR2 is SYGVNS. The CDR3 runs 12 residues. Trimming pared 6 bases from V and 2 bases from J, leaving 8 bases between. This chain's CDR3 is CASSAGTYEQYF. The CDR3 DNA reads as TGTGCCAGCAGCGCGGGGACCTACGAGCAGTACTTC.

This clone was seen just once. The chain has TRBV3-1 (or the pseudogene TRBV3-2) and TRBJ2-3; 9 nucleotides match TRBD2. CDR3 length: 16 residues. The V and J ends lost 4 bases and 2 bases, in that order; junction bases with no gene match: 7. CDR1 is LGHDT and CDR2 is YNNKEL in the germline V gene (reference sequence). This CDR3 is CASSRWTSEYTDTQYF. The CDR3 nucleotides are TGTGCCAGCAGCCGCTGGACTAGCGAGTACACAGATACGCAGTATTTT.

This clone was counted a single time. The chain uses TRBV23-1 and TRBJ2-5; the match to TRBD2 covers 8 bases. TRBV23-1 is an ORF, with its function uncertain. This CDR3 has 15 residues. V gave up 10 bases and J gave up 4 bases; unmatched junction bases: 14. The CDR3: CATPRVRGGRETQYF. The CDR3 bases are TGCGCCACCCCAAGGGTTCGGGGGGGAAGAGAGACCCAGTACTTC.

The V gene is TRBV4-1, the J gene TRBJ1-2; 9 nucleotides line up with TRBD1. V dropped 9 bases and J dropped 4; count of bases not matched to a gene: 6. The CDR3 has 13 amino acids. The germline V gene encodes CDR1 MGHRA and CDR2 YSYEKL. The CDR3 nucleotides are TGCGCCAGGGTCACAGGGGGCATCTATGGCTACACCTTC. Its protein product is CARVTGGIYGYTF.

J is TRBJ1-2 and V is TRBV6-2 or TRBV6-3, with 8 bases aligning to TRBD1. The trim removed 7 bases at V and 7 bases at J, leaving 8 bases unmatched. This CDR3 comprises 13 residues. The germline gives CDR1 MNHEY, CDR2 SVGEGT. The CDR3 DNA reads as TGTGCCAGCAACCCCCAGGGGGCAGGTGGCTACACCTTC. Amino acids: CASNPQGAGGYTF.

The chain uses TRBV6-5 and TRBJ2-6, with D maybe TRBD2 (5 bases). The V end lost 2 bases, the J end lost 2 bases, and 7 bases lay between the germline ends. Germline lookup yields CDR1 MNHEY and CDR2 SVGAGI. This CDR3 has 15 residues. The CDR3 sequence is CASSYGGTGANVLTF. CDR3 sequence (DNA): TGTGCCAGCAGTTACGGAGGTACTGGGGCCAACGTCCTGACTTTC.

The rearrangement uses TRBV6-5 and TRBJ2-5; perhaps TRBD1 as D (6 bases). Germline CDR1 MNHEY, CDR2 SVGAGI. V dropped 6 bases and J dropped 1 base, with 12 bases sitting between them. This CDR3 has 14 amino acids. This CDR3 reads CASRARQVQETQYF. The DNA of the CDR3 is TGTGCCAGCAGGGCCCGACAGGTCCAAGAGACCCAGTACTTC.

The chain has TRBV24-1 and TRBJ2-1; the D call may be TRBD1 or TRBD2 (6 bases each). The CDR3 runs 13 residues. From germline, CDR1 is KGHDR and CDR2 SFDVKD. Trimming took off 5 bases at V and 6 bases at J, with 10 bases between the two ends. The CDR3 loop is CATSGGGLNEQFF. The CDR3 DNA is TGTGCCACCAGTGGAGGGGGGCTCAATGAGCAGTTCTTC.

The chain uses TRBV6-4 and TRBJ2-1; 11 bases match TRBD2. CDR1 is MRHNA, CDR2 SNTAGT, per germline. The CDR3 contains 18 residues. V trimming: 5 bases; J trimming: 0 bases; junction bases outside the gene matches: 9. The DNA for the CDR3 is TGTGCCAGCAGTAGGGTAGCGGGGGGGTTTAGCTCCTACAATGAGCAGTTCTTC. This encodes CASSRVAGGFSSYNEQFF.

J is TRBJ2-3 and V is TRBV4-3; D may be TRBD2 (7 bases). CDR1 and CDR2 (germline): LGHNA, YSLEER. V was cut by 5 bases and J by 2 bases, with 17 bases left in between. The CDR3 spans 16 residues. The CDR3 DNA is TGCGCCAGCAGCGGAAGGCGGGGGCGGAACACAGATACGCAGTATTTT. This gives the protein CASSGRRGRNTDTQYF.